The 26 T cell receptor beta chains presented below share a single source sample, sequenced in a study of blood T cell repertoires in COVID-19. Clones were sequenced by immunoSEQ multiplex PCR, and TCRdb holds only the in-frame ones, with some missing. Of 300,000 or so clones in the sample, more than 80% were seen once. The source material was PBMCs or T cells enriched from blood (not recorded which). The receptors derive from a woman aged 30 to 39 who had recovered from COVID-19.

V usage is TRBV15 and J usage is TRBJ2-2; D is perhaps TRBD2 (6 bases). This CDR3 contains 16 residues. The germline V gene encodes CDR1 LNHNV and CDR2 YYDKDF (reference sequence). Trimming cost V 0 bases and J 9 bases, with 17 bases left between them. As DNA, the CDR3 is TGTGCCACCAGCAGAGAGGAGGGCCTAGGGGACCGGGAGCTGTTTTTT. Translated: CATSREEGLGDRELFF.

V usage is TRBV30 and J usage is TRBJ1-1; D possibly corresponds to TRBD1 (6 bases). The length of the CDR3 is 11 residues. Between the trimmed V and J ends, which lost 3 bases and 8 bases, there was a span of 10 bases. The germline gives CDR1 GTSNPN, CDR2 SVGIG (reference sequence). CDR3 sequence: CAWSRGTEAFF. In nucleotides, the CDR3 is TGTGCCTGGAGCCGAGGGACAGAAGCTTTCTTT.

J is TRBJ1-5 and V is TRBV28; TRBD1 agrees at 7 bases. This CDR3 has 15 residues. The V segment lost 5 bases and the J segment 2 bases; nucleotides outside the gene matches: 6. The V gene's germline CDR1 is MDHEN and CDR2 SYDVKM. The CDR3 DNA reads TGTGCCAGCAGTCGTAGTGACAGGGGCAATCAGCCCCAGCATTTT. This encodes CASSRSDRGNQPQHF.

This chain links TRBV4-3 with TRBJ1-4, with 7 positions matching TRBD1. V was clipped by 4 bases and J by 6 bases; unmatched bases: 5. The CDR3 is 14 amino acids. Germline V gives CDR1 LGHNA, CDR2 YSLEER. CDR3 loop: CASSRQGVHEKLFF. The CDR3 nucleotides read TGCGCCAGCAGCCGACAGGGCGTACATGAAAAACTGTTTTTT.

V is TRBV28 and J is TRBJ2-5, with a possible D match to TRBD1 (6 bases). With 10 bases removed from V and 1 base from J, the gap between germline ends came to 25 bases. Germline V CDR1 and CDR2: MDHEN, SYDVKM. The CDR3 consists of 17 residues. The CDR3 reads CATTMGELQGFQETQYF. In DNA, the CDR3 is TGTGCCACAACGATGGGAGAACTACAGGGATTCCAAGAGACCCAGTACTTC. Full variable domain (remainder filled in from reference TRBV28 and TRBJ2-5): DVKVTQSSRYLVKRTGEKVFLECVQDMDHENMFWYRQDPGLGLRLIYFSYDVKMKEKGDIPEGYSVSREKKERFSLILESASTNQTSMYLCATTMGELQGFQETQYFGPGTRLLVL.

This clone turned up a few times. The sample contains more than one DNA sequence encoding this CDR3. The rearrangement uses TRBV2 and TRBJ2-1, with 9 positions matching TRBD2. CDR1 and CDR2 (germline): SNHLY, FYNNEI. The CDR3 is made up of 16 amino acids. J was trimmed by 3 bases and V by 1 base; bases with no gene match: 4. Written as DNA, the CDR3 is TGTGCCAGCAGTGAAGTTCGACTAGCGGTCTACAATGAGCAGTTCTTC. This translates into CASSEVRLAVYNEQFF.

This rearrangement joins TRBV11-2 to TRBJ2-3; 8 bases fit TRBD2. The CDR3 has 16 residues. The trim removed 6 bases at V and 0 bases at J, leaving 8 bases unmatched. Germline values: CDR1 SGHAT, CDR2 FQNNGV. For the CDR3, the DNA is TGTGCCAGCAGTTTTAAACTAGCGGCAAGCACAGATACGCAGTATTTT. Translated: CASSFKLAASTDTQYF. Together with reference TRBV11-2 and TRBJ2-3, the CDR3 gives the full variable domain: EAGVAQSPRYKIIEKRQSVAFWCNPISGHATLYWYQQILGQGPKLLIQFQNNGVVDDSQLPKDRFSAERLKGVDSTLKIQPAKLEDSAVYLCASSFKLAASTDTQYFGPGTRLTVL.

The rearrangement uses TRBV14 and TRBJ2-3; D possibly corresponds to TRBD2 (5 bases). V was shortened by 4 bases and J by 4 bases, with 12 bases between the two germline ends. The CDR3 length is 14 residues. Germline CDR1 reads SGHDN; CDR2 reads FVKESK. The CDR3 protein is CASSRESRADTQYF. For the CDR3, the DNA is TGTGCCAGCAGCCGGGAGAGTCGCGCAGATACGCAGTATTTT.

This chain connects TRBV21-1 to TRBJ2-3; the table's D call, TRBD2, was not checked against the DNA. TRBV21-1 is given as a pseudogene. The CDR3 runs to 13 residues. The CDR3 region is CADGTSGTDTQYF. The DNA for the CDR3 is TGTGCCGACGGGACTAGCGGCACAGATACGCAGTATTTT.

This chain links TRBV2 with TRBJ1-3; the match to TRBD1 covers 7 bases. Trimming took 7 bases from V and 2 from J; bases not matched to a gene: 8. The CDR3 totals 15 residues. In germline, CDR1 is SNHLY, CDR2 FYNNEI. CDR3 DNA: TGTGCCAGCAATCCACAGGGGATCGCTGGAAACACCATATATTTT. This gives the protein CASNPQGIAGNTIYF.

The rearrangement joins TRBV13 to TRBJ2-7; 9 bases line up with TRBD1. This CDR3 has 15 amino acids. V lost 1 base, J lost 1 base, and 2 bases stayed unmatched. The V gene's germline CDR1 is PRHDT and CDR2 FYEKMQ (reference sequence). Here the CDR3 DNA reads TGTGCCAGCAGCTTAGCACAGGGGGCGTCCTACGAGCAGTACTTC. This gives the protein CASSLAQGASYEQYF.

This chain connects TRBV2 to TRBJ1-2, with unresolved D. This CDR3 comprises 14 residues. Germline assignment: CDR1 SNHLY and CDR2 FYNNEI. V was clipped by 7 bases and J by 4 bases, with 16 bases between them. The CDR3 DNA reads as TGTGCCAGCAAAGTGGAGCGAGGCCTCTATGGCTACACCTTC. The encoded protein is CASKVERGLYGYTF.

The rearrangement uses TRBV28 and TRBJ1-5; maybe TRBD1 (6 bases). The germline gives CDR1 MDHEN, CDR2 SYDVKM. Trimming took 5 bases from V and 3 from J, leaving 11 bases between them. The CDR3 sequence is 14 residues long. CDR3 residues: CASSPQGDNQPQHF. The CDR3 region has the DNA TGTGCCAGCAGTCCACAGGGTGACAATCAGCCCCAGCATTTT.

The CDR3 sequence: CASTLKGFPLSWDEQFF. As DNA, the CDR3 is TGTGCCAGTACTCTAAAGGGGTTCCCGTTAAGTTGGGATGAGCAGTTCTTC. The V gene is TRBV19, the J gene TRBJ2-1, with D tentatively TRBD1 (5 bases). The CDR3 sequence is 17 residues long. V lost 7 bases and J lost 8, with 27 bases in between. Per germline, CDR1 LNHDA and CDR2 SQIVND (reference sequence).

CDR3 nucleotides: TGTGCCAGCCATCAAGACCCGGACAGGTGGGAGGAAGATACGCAGTATTTT. Translation: CASHQDPDRWEEDTQYF. V is TRBV21-1 and J is TRBJ2-3; TRBD1 is taken as the D call from the table, unchecked against the DNA. TRBV21-1 is recorded as a pseudogene. The CDR3 length is 17 residues.

This clone was counted a few times. The chain combines TRBV10-2 with TRBJ2-7; D is unclear. CDR3 size: 13 residues. Germline CDR1 reads WSHSY; CDR2 reads SAAADI. V was shortened by 4 bases and J by 3 bases, with 10 bases between the two germline ends. CDR3 sequence: CASSARNSYEQYF. The CDR3 DNA is TGCGCCAGCAGTGCCCGTAACAGCTACGAGCAGTACTTC.

V gene TRBV19 combines with J gene TRBJ1-1; TRBD1 is a possible D gene (5 bases). The CDR3 is 15 residues long. V dropped 3 bases and J dropped 3 bases, with 14 bases sitting between them. Germline V gives CDR1 LNHDA, CDR2 SQIVND (reference sequence). The CDR3 sequence is CASSIRDGRYTEAFF. The CDR3 DNA reads as TGTGCCAGTAGTATCCGGGACGGGAGGTACACTGAAGCTTTCTTT.

The rearrangement joins TRBV4-1 to TRBJ2-3, with D tentatively TRBD2 (6 bases). CDR1 is MGHRA, CDR2 YSYEKL, per germline. The V gene lost 4 bases and the J gene lost 2 bases, with 13 bases spanning the gap. The CDR3 consists of 15 residues. CDR3 nucleotides: TGCGCCAGCAGCCCCCAGGAGGGGCACACAGATACGCAGTATTTT. This codes for CASSPQEGHTDTQYF.

The V gene is TRBV19, the J gene TRBJ1-6, with 8 positions matching TRBD1. Germline lookup yields CDR1 LNHDA and CDR2 SQIVND (reference sequence). V lost 8 bases to trimming and J lost 12 bases; unmatched junction nucleotides: 12. There are 14 residues in the CDR3. The CDR3 loop reads CASGEQGELVPLHF. DNA for the CDR3: TGTGCCAGTGGAGAACAGGGGGAACTAGTACCCCTCCACTTT.

This chain uses TRBV9 with TRBJ2-2, with 10 bases that match TRBD2. Germline V gene lookup returns CDR1 SGDLS and CDR2 YYNGEE. The CDR3 is 16 residues long. J was trimmed by 4 bases and V by 3 bases; bases with no gene match: 6. CDR3 protein: CASSAIAGGFTGELFF. In nucleotides, the CDR3 is TGTGCCAGCAGCGCCATAGCGGGAGGTTTCACCGGGGAGCTGTTTTTT.

The chain carries TRBV10-2 and TRBJ1-5, with TRBD1 matching 7 bases. The CDR3 extends over 13 amino acids. J gave up 4 bases and V 4 bases, and 1 base lay outside the gene matches. Germline V gene data show CDR1 as WSHSY and CDR2 as SAAADI. The CDR3 nucleotides read TGCGCCAGCAGTGGGGACAGAAATCAGCCCCAGCATTTT. It codes for CASSGDRNQPQHF.

The rearrangement joins TRBV28 to TRBJ2-1; 8 bases agree with TRBD1. In germline, CDR1 is MDHEN, CDR2 SYDVKM. CDR3 size: 15 residues. Unmatched junction bases numbered 15, after V lost 5 bases and J lost 12 bases. CDR3 nucleotide sequence: TGTGCCAGCAGTCCCGGGGACAGGTTGTTAAGAGGGCAGTTCTTC. Its protein product is CASSPGDRLLRGQFF.

This rearrangement joins TRBV9 to TRBJ2-1; D possibly corresponds to TRBD2 (5 bases). The germline CDR1 and CDR2 sequences are SGDLS and YYNGEE. The CDR3 covers 14 residues. V lost 6 bases and J lost 0, with 10 bases in between. CDR3 nucleotide sequence: TGTGCCAGCACCGAAAGCGGCTCCTACAATGAGCAGTTCTTC. Translated, it gives CASTESGSYNEQFF.

This sequence joins TRBV28 and TRBJ1-5; D remains ambiguous. Germline lookup yields CDR1 MDHEN and CDR2 SYDVKM. Trimming removed 4 bases from V and 3 bases from J, with 19 bases in between. The CDR3 contains 17 residues. This chain's CDR3 is CASSSTAIRRHNQPQHF. In DNA form, the CDR3 reads TGTGCCAGCAGTTCCACAGCAATTAGGAGGCACAATCAGCCCCAGCATTTT.

This rearrangement joins TRBV4-1 to TRBJ2-7, with 9 bases that match TRBD2. The CDR3 has 16 amino acids. Germline-derived CDR1 and CDR2 are MGHRA and YSYEKL. The junction had 7 bases not matched to a gene; V was cut back by 0 bases and J by 4 bases. Here the CDR3 DNA reads TGCGCCAGCAGCCAAGATCTGCGGGAGGGCCGATACGAGCAGTACTTC. This translates into CASSQDLREGRYEQYF.

Points on this clone: The junction departs from the called germline gene at one end, perhaps through a read error. The chain uses TRBV7-8 and TRBJ1-2; no reliable D call. Germline V gene data show CDR1 as SGHVS and CDR2 as FQNEAQ. The CDR3 is 12 residues long. This chain's CDR3 is CASSFDEGQRDF. CDR3 nucleotides: TGTGCCAGCAGCTTCGATGAAGGCCAGCGGGACTTC.